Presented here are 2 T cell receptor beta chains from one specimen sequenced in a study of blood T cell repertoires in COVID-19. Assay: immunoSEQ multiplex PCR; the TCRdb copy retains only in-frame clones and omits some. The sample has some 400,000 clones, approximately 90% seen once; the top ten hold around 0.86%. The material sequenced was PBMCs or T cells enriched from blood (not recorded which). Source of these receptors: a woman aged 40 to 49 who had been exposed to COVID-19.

CDR3 loop: CASSRDTNSPLHF. In DNA form, the CDR3 reads TGTGCCAGCAGCCGGGACACAAATTCACCCCTCCACTTT. The V and J genes are TRBV6-6 and TRBJ1-6; tentatively, D is TRBD1 (6 bases). CDR1 is MNHNY and CDR2 is SVGAGI in the germline V gene (reference sequence). The V end lost 6 bases, the J end lost 7 bases, and 10 bases lay between the germline ends. CDR3 size: 13 residues.

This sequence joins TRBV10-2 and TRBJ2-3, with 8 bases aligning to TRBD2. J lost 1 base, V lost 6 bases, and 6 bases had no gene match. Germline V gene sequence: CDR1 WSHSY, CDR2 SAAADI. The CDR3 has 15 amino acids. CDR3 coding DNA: TGCGCCAGCAGACCTCTAGCGGGCGGCACAGATACGCAGTATTTT. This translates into CASRPLAGGTDTQYF.